The clone carrying this T cell receptor (beta chain) came up a few times. This sample stems from a study of response to subunit inactivated influenza vaccine. V shed 5 bases and J 3 bases; nucleotides not matched to a gene: 12. This CDR3 comprises 16 residues. TCRdb passed the RT-PCR reads through MiXCR, listing each CDR3 protein once. The profile shows approximately 700,000 distinct CDR3 sequences, 11% to 15% of them singletons. V gene TRBV12-3 or TRBV12-4 combines with J gene TRBJ2-7; 8 bases match TRBD1. This clonotype originated in a middle-aged man who received an inactivated influenza vaccine. Material: PBMCs from blood, obtained 14 to 15 days before vaccination. DNA of the CDR3: TGTGCCAGCAGTCCGGGGACAGGCCATTGGAGCTACGAGCAGTACTTC. This codes for CASSPGTGHWSYEQYF.